The 14 T cell receptor beta chains below were found in one sample sequenced in a study of T-cell memory formation after mild COVID-19 (dated by TCRdb to about 2021). The library was built by means of 5' RACE. The run used an Illumina NovaSeq 6000. In-frame beta chains were kept once TCRdb had trimmed the public reads at Q25 with fastp and called clones with MiXCR. Each CDR3 protein appears once, grouped with its most common genes and DNA. The sample table lists around 300,000 distinct CDR3 sequences, 10% to 15% of them with a count of one. The ten largest clones take up 20% to 25% of the sample. Material for sequencing was PBMCs or a T cell subset sorted from them (not recorded which). These receptor sequences come from a man between 18 and 29 years old who had mild COVID-19 (a few samples of this study predate the infection). The sample titles of this study are shuffled in the database, so cell type and time point are left out; the donor was told from shared clones.

This clonotype was detected a few times. The chain couples TRBV27 to TRBJ1-1, with TRBD1 matching 7 bases. J lost 10 bases, V lost 4 bases, and 9 bases had no gene match. CDR1 is MNHEY and CDR2 is SMNVEV in the germline V gene (reference sequence). CDR3 size: 13 residues. CDR3 protein: CASSSGGGNRAFF. CDR3 in DNA: TGTGCCAGCAGTTCCGGAGGGGGCAACAGAGCTTTCTTT.

This clonotype was found a few times. V gene TRBV7-2 combines with J gene TRBJ2-3; 8 nucleotides align to TRBD1. Germline-derived CDR1 and CDR2 are SGHTA and FQGNSA. The CDR3 covers 14 residues. The ends lost 10 bases at V and 3 bases at J; junction bases unmatched: 9. The CDR3 coding sequence is TGTGCCACCCGAGACAGGGGTGGGACAGATACGCAGTATTTT. The encoded protein is CATRDRGGTDTQYF.

A few counts support this clonotype. This chain joins TRBV30 and TRBJ2-7; no firm D call. Germline CDR1 is GTSNPN and CDR2 is SVGIG (reference sequence). V lost 1 base and J lost 7, with 5 bases in between. This CDR3 spans 10 amino acids. The CDR3 loop is CAWSGNEQYF. CDR3 nucleotide sequence: TGTGCCTGGAGTGGTAATGAGCAGTACTTC.

V and J are TRBV4-3 and TRBJ2-4; TRBD1 matches at 9 bases. The V gene's germline CDR1 is LGHNA and CDR2 YSLEER. The CDR3 is 14 residues long. V shed 1 base and J 7 bases; nucleotides not matched to a gene: 2. The CDR3 loop is CASSQGTGANIQYF. In DNA form, the CDR3 reads TGCGCCAGCAGCCAAGGGACAGGGGCGAACATTCAGTACTTC.

The CDR3 here is CASSPAWGAGTNYGYTF. The DNA of the CDR3 is TGCGCCAGCAGCCCCGCGTGGGGCGCGGGGACTAACTATGGCTACACCTTC. The rearrangement joins TRBV5-1 to TRBJ1-2; D is possibly TRBD1 (5 bases). The CDR3 totals 17 residues. V was trimmed by 4 bases and J by 0 bases, leaving 19 bases between them. Germline V gene data show CDR1 as SGHRS and CDR2 as YFSETQ.

This clonotype was detected a few times. As DNA, the CDR3 is TGTGCCAGCTCCCACCCACGCGATGAAGCTTTCTTT. This gives the protein CASSHPRDEAFF. The rearrangement uses TRBV7-8 and TRBJ1-1, with unresolved D. Deletions cut 8 bases from V and 7 bases from J, with 14 bases between. Germline V gene lookup returns CDR1 SGHVS and CDR2 FQNEAQ. There are 12 residues in the CDR3.

V is TRBV10-3 and J is TRBJ2-7; 9 nucleotides align to TRBD1. CDR1 and CDR2 from the germline V gene are ENHRY and SYGVKD. The ends lost 6 bases at V and 5 bases at J; junction bases unmatched: 14. This CDR3 comprises 16 residues. The CDR3 sequence: CAISRSPGQGWDEQYF. CDR3 nucleotide sequence: TGTGCCATCAGCCGCTCCCCGGGACAGGGCTGGGACGAGCAGTACTTC.

V gene TRBV11-2 combines with J gene TRBJ2-7; TRBD2 matches at 13 bases. CDR1 and CDR2 (germline): SGHAT, FQNNGV. V lost 5 bases and J lost 6; bases outside the gene matches: 13. The CDR3 covers 17 residues. CDR3 residues: CASSPRTSGGYKGEQYV. CDR3 coding DNA: TGTGCCAGCAGCCCTCGGACTAGCGGGGGTTATAAGGGCGAGCAGTACGTC.

The chain combines TRBV2 with TRBJ2-3; D call uncertain. Germline CDR1 and CDR2: SNHLY and FYNNEI. The CDR3 covers 12 residues. Trimming left V 0 bases short and J 7 bases short, with 5 bases between. CDR3 protein: CASSEARNTQYF. CDR3 coding DNA: TGTGCCAGCAGTGAAGCGCGGAATACGCAGTATTTT.

The rearrangement links TRBV7-9 to TRBJ1-3; D not certain. CDR1 SEHNR and CDR2 FQNEAQ come from the germline V gene (reference sequence). Trimming shortened V by 4 bases and J by 0 bases, and 13 bases separated the two germline ends. The CDR3 length is 16 residues. The CDR3 here is CASSSLTEISGNTIYF. In DNA form, the CDR3 reads TGTGCCAGCAGCTCCTTGACGGAGATCTCTGGAAACACCATATATTTT.

This clonotype was detected a few times. This rearrangement joins TRBV20-1 to TRBJ2-3; maybe TRBD1 (5 bases). Looked up from germline, CDR1 is DFQATT and CDR2 is SNEGSKA (reference sequence). The CDR3 has 17 amino acids. With 0 bases removed from V and 2 bases from J, the gap between germline ends came to 18 bases. CDR3 amino acids: CSARDDDDSHFTDTQYF. The CDR3 DNA follows: TGCAGTGCTAGAGACGACGATGACAGCCACTTCACAGATACGCAGTATTTT.

V is TRBV6-2 or TRBV6-3 and J is TRBJ2-1, with D possibly being TRBD1 or TRBD2 (7 bases each). The CDR3 runs to 15 residues. Per the germline V gene, CDR1 is MNHEY and CDR2 is SVGEGT. V lost 8 bases and J lost 6, with 20 bases in between. In nucleotides, the CDR3 is TGTGCCAGCCACGGAGGGGGCGGGGGCGGCAATGAGCAGTTCTTC. Amino acids: CASHGGGGGGNEQFF.

The chain uses TRBV20-1 and TRBJ1-3, with D unclear. This CDR3 contains 13 residues. CDR1 and CDR2 from the germline V gene are DFQATT and SNEGSKA (reference sequence). The germline V and J ends were trimmed by 6 bases and 0 bases, with 9 bases remaining between them. The DNA of the CDR3 is TGCAGTGCCCTCGGGAGCTCTGGAAACACCATATATTTT. Its translation: CSALGSSGNTIYF.

The chain combines TRBV3-1 with TRBJ2-2; TRBD1 matches at 8 bases. This CDR3 is built from 16 residues. V was clipped by 0 bases and J by 7 bases; unmatched bases: 7. Germline CDR1 reads LGHDT; CDR2 reads YNNKEL (reference sequence). The CDR3 region has the DNA TGTGCCAGCAGCCAAGAATACAGGGGGAGTAGCGGGGAGCTGTTTTTT. Its protein product is CASSQEYRGSSGELFF.